A selection of T cell receptor beta chains follows, all from one sample in a study. MiXCR, applied by TCRdb to the 5' RACE reads, yields one record per CDR3 protein. The sample lists over 50,000 distinct CDR3 sequences; almost 25% were seen once. The sample taken for sequencing was tumor-infiltrating naive CD4+ T cells sorted from the breast tumor. The receptors stem from a female donor with breast cancer. CDR3s include the opening cysteine and the closing phenylalanine or tryptophan.

j_call v_call cdr3_aa
TRBJ2-1 TRBV9 CASSASWAARELNNEQFF
TRBJ1-4 TRBV7-2 CASSTRTGTEKLFF
TRBJ1-5 TRBV6-5 CASTRGGLGQPQHF
TRBJ2-6 TRBV7-3 CASNPARGFAGANVLTF
TRBJ2-1 TRBV7-2 CASSSQAHYNEQFF
TRBJ2-7 TRBV10-3 CAISELEGPRLYEQYF
TRBJ1-1 TRBV6-1 CASSSPTGMNTEAFF
TRBJ2-5 TRBV20-1 CSASITGSARETQYF
TRBJ2-3 TRBV20-1 CSARVPLGEGLTDTQYF
TRBJ1-1 TRBV3-1 CASSQSGRGNTEAFF
TRBJ2-1 TRBV4-2 CASSQVGDRDVWQFF
TRBJ2-1 TRBV20-1 CSARGDSAYNEQLF
TRBJ1-2 TRBV7-2 CASSVRAALTGGYTF
TRBJ2-7 TRBV11-3 CASSLYGTGEEQYF
TRBJ2-1 TRBV6-1 CASRRTRDNTYNEQFF
TRBJ1-6 TRBV9 CASSGTEYNSPLHF
TRBJ1-6 TRBV12-3/TRBV12-4 CASSSQGAKNSPLHF
TRBJ2-3 TRBV5-1 CASSPGLGTDTQYF
TRBJ2-7 TRBV12-5 CASGLAIARSSYEQYF
TRBJ2-1 TRBV20-1 CSAPRGSGRVEQFF
TRBJ2-6 TRBV20-1 CSARVVFGGSGANVLTF
TRBJ2-3 TRBV5-1 CASSLTTDTQYF
TRBJ1-6 TRBV5-1 CASSLGRGGSPLHF
TRBJ1-5 TRBV6-5 CASSDTGKNQPQHF
TRBJ2-3 TRBV7-9 CASSQASTDTQYF
TRBJ1-4 TRBV7-6 CASSLNGGNEKLFF
TRBJ2-4 TRBV29-1 CSVLRDSENIQYF
TRBJ2-5 TRBV28 CASRQDRRETQYF
TRBJ2-1 TRBV10-3 CAISDPRQGAYNEQFF
TRBJ2-2 TRBV7-6 CASSRSSGRNTGELFF
TRBJ1-1 TRBV12-3/TRBV12-4 CASRGPNTEAFF
TRBJ2-1 TRBV20-1 CSAPSLAGGNNEQFF
TRBJ2-5 TRBV29-1 CSVVGAIKTQYF
TRBJ1-6 TRBV27 CASSFRKSRDSPLHF
TRBJ1-2 TRBV10-3 CAISEGQGPRVRLLGYTF
TRBJ2-7 TRBV5-1 CASGGEGYEQYF
TRBJ2-3 TRBV19 CASSTGSGFTDTQYF
TRBJ2-3 TRBV7-8 CASSLRGRRADTQYF
TRBJ1-1 TRBV29-1 CSGGENTEAFF
TRBJ1-2 TRBV5-4 CASSLEWEMNYDYTF
TRBJ2-1 TRBV11-3 CASSPSGFSNEQFF
TRBJ2-2 TRBV5-1 CASSFQGAPDTGELFF
TRBJ1-5 TRBV12-3/TRBV12-4 CASSFQGATQPQHF
TRBJ2-1 TRBV12-3/TRBV12-4 CASRLGTGGYNEQFF
TRBJ1-1 TRBV5-6 CASSLNENTEAFF
TRBJ2-2 TRBV6-1 CASSERAGELFF
TRBJ2-1 TRBV5-1 CASSRWSTGTPYNEQFF
TRBJ1-6 TRBV4-1 CASSQVGRMRGSPLHF
TRBJ2-7 TRBV10-3 CAISSRSYEQYF
TRBJ2-3 TRBV12-3/TRBV12-4 CACRVQGTDTQYF
TRBJ1-6 TRBV9 CASSVDRGGTSNSPLHF
TRBJ2-1 TRBV20-1 CSAREQLYNEQFF
TRBJ1-1 TRBV5-1 CASESRHMNTEAFF
TRBJ1-1 TRBV5-1 CASSGGQGYPEAFF
TRBJ1-1 TRBV7-9 CASSSPGQGAWEAFF
TRBJ2-5 TRBV5-1 CASSSTGGQETQYF
TRBJ2-3 TRBV4-1 CASSQVTDTQYF
TRBJ2-5 TRBV18 CASSPPDNRRSETQYF
TRBJ2-3 TRBV6-6 CASSPMGDTQYF